The 26 T cell receptor beta chains reported below all come from one sample, sequenced in a study of shared clonotypes between healthy human individuals. Assay used: immunoSEQ multiplex PCR; TCRdb lists only in-frame clones, some missing. In the table there are nearly 2 million clones, about 94% of which are singletons. CD8 cells classed as naive were CD45RO-negative and positively selected for CCR7, excluding terminally differentiated effector memory CD45RA+ cells. The sample comprised naive CD8+ T cells sorted from blood. The source of these receptors is a man younger than 35 in good health.

The chain employs TRBV9 and TRBJ2-3, with TRBD2 identical over 7 bases. V lost 0 bases to trimming and J lost 7 bases; unmatched junction nucleotides: 8. This CDR3 has 15 amino acids. Germline loops: CDR1 SGDLS, CDR2 YYNGEE. The CDR3 DNA reads as TGTGCCAGCAGCGTAGCGGCGGGGGACCCCTATACGCAGTATTTT. This translates into CASSVAAGDPYTQYF.

The genes are TRBV4-1 and TRBJ2-7; tentatively, D is TRBD1 (5 bases). V was cut by 0 bases and J by 3 bases, with 12 bases left in between. Germline CDR1 is MGHRA and CDR2 is YSYEKL. CDR3 length equals 15 residues. This CDR3 reads CASSQESGHLYEQYF. As DNA, the CDR3 is TGCGCCAGCAGCCAAGAATCAGGACACCTCTACGAGCAGTACTTC.

The chain links TRBV25-1 to TRBJ2-1; 8 bases are a match to TRBD2. In germline, CDR1 is MGHDK, CDR2 SYGVNS. CDR3 length: 14 amino acids. After removal of 4 bases from V and 12 bases from J, the junction contained 11 bases not matched to a gene. The CDR3 reads CASSVSGSSLGQFF. DNA for the CDR3: TGTGCCAGCAGTGTCAGCGGGAGCTCTTTAGGGCAGTTCTTC.

The rearrangement joins TRBV7-9 to TRBJ1-2, with 7 positions matching TRBD1. Germline loops: CDR1 SEHNR, CDR2 FQNEAQ (reference sequence). This CDR3 has 18 residues. The trim removed 1 base at V and 3 bases at J, leaving 14 bases unmatched. The CDR3 sequence: CASSLDWPTGAHHYGYTF. In nucleotides, the CDR3 is TGTGCCAGCAGCTTAGATTGGCCCACAGGGGCGCACCACTATGGCTACACCTTC.

The chain combines TRBV20-1 with TRBJ1-1; D is unresolved. Germline V gives CDR1 DFQATT, CDR2 SNEGSKA (reference sequence). V shed 5 bases and J shed 7 bases, with 8 bases lying between them. The CDR3 runs to 10 residues. The CDR3 sequence: CSASSDEAFF. In nucleotides, the CDR3 is TGCAGTGCTTCCAGCGATGAAGCTTTCTTT.

This rearrangement joins TRBV10-2 to TRBJ2-3, with 10 bases fitting TRBD2. The V gene end was trimmed by 7 bases and the J gene end by 2 bases; junction bases not matched to a gene: 3. CDR3 length equals 14 residues. The germline V gene encodes CDR1 WSHSY and CDR2 SAAADI. In DNA, the CDR3 is TGCGCCAGCATGACTAGCGGGTTCACAGATACGCAGTATTTT. This sequence encodes CASMTSGFTDTQYF.

About this clone: This CDR3 is also generated by other DNA sequences in the sample. The chain links TRBV6-5 to TRBJ2-5, with D possibly TRBD1 on 6 matching bases. This CDR3 has 14 residues. CDR1 and CDR2 (germline): MNHEY, SVGAGI. Trimming removed 3 bases at V and 2 bases at J, with 10 bases between. In DNA, the CDR3 is TGTGCCAGCAGTTATGGGGGCTTACAAGAGACCCAGTACTTC. Translating it yields CASSYGGLQETQYF.

The chain combines TRBV30 with TRBJ1-4; 9 bases line up with TRBD1. The V segment lost 1 base and the J segment 5 bases; nucleotides outside the gene matches: 2. CDR1 and CDR2 from the germline V gene are GTSNPN and SVGIG (reference sequence). CDR3 size: 14 residues. DNA for the CDR3: TGTGCCTGGAGTGGAGGACAGGGGAATGAAAAACTGTTTTTT. It encodes CAWSGGQGNEKLFF.

Here the CDR3 reads CASRDRGRIDTQYF. As DNA, the CDR3 is TGTGCCAGCAGAGACAGGGGGCGCATAGATACGCAGTATTTT. The chain employs TRBV2 and TRBJ2-3; 10 bases line up with TRBD1. The germline V gene has CDR1 SNHLY and CDR2 FYNNEI. The CDR3 has 14 amino acids. The trim removed 6 bases at V and 5 bases at J, leaving 5 bases unmatched. Full variable domain (rest looked up from reference TRBV2 and TRBJ2-3): EPEVTQTPSHQVTQMGQEVILRCVPISNHLYFYWYRQILGQKVEFLVSFYNNEISEKSEIFDDQFSVERPDGSNFTLKIRSTKLEDSAMYFCASRDRGRIDTQYFGPGTRLTVL.

The rearrangement links TRBV27 to TRBJ2-1, with D perhaps given as TRBD1 or TRBD2 (6 bases each). The CDR3 extends over 14 amino acids. Trimming removed 2 bases at V and 8 bases at J, with 13 bases between. From germline, CDR1 is MNHEY and CDR2 SMNVEV (reference sequence). This CDR3 is CASSLRGDGDEQFF. DNA of the CDR3: TGTGCCAGCAGTTTAAGGGGGGATGGGGATGAGCAGTTCTTC.

Of note for this clone: Other DNA sequences of this sample code for an identical CDR3. The rearrangement joins TRBV6-5 to TRBJ2-5; perhaps TRBD1 as D (5 bases). The CDR3 has 11 residues. CDR1 is MNHEY and CDR2 is SVGAGI in the germline V gene. Trimming shortened V by 3 bases and J by 7 bases, and 6 bases separated the two germline ends. The CDR3 coding sequence is TGTGCCAGCAGTTATAGGGGGACCCAGTACTTC. Protein product: CASSYRGTQYF.

The chain uses TRBV15 and TRBJ2-1, with D possibly being TRBD2 (6 bases). The V end was cut by 0 bases, the J end by 8 bases, with 11 bases between. Germline values: CDR1 LNHNV, CDR2 YYDKDF (reference sequence). CDR3 length: 14 residues. CDR3 nucleotide sequence: TGTGCCACCAGCAGAGAATCCGGGGACTATGAGCAGTTCTTC. It encodes CATSRESGDYEQFF.

The CDR3 DNA reads TGTGCCAGCAGATGGGACCCGGGCAATTCACCCCTCCACTTT. This codes for CASRWDPGNSPLHF. The genes are TRBV28 and TRBJ1-6; D might be TRBD1 (5 bases). V lost 6 bases to trimming and J lost 7 bases, with 13 bases between them. Germline CDR1 MDHEN, CDR2 SYDVKM. CDR3 length: 14 residues.

The count of this clone is one. Other DNA sequences in the same sample also yield this CDR3. The chain carries TRBV5-1 and TRBJ2-1; D uncertain. The length of the CDR3 is 15 residues. Germline V gives CDR1 SGHRS, CDR2 YFSETQ. The V end lost 2 bases, the J end lost 6 bases, and 15 bases lay between the germline ends. The CDR3 is CASSLVSGEVNEQFF. The CDR3 region has the DNA TGCGCCAGCAGCTTAGTTTCGGGCGAGGTCAATGAGCAGTTCTTC. The variable domain in full, with the rest retrieved from reference TRBV5-1 and TRBJ2-1, is KAGVTQTPRYLIKTRGQQVTLSCSPISGHRSVSWYQQTPGQGLQFLFEYFSETQRNKGNFPGRFSGRQFSNSRSEMNVSTLELGDSALYLCASSLVSGEVNEQFFGPGTRLTVL.

The chain is built from TRBV5-4 and TRBJ2-7; tentatively, D is TRBD2 (6 bases). Germline V gene data show CDR1 as SGHNT and CDR2 as YYREEE (reference sequence). Trimming removed 4 bases at V and 2 bases at J, with 10 bases between. The CDR3 is 13 amino acids. This chain's CDR3 is CASSTGLPYEQYF. The CDR3 DNA is TGTGCCAGCAGCACGGGACTCCCCTACGAGCAGTACTTC.

The chain uses TRBV7-9 and TRBJ1-4; D might be TRBD1 (6 bases). The V and J ends lost 8 bases and 0 bases respectively, with 16 bases between them. This CDR3 region has 16 residues. Germline V gene sequence: CDR1 SEHNR, CDR2 FQNEAQ (reference sequence). The CDR3 coding sequence is TGTGCCAGCGGACCAGGGGTTATCGCAACTAATGAAAAACTGTTTTTT. This translates into CASGPGVIATNEKLFF.

The chain recombines TRBV4-1 with TRBJ1-1, with 9 bases matching TRBD1. In germline, CDR1 is MGHRA, CDR2 YSYEKL. With V trimmed by 4 bases and J by 0 bases, 6 bases remained unmatched. The CDR3 runs to 16 residues. The CDR3 DNA is TGCGCCAGCAGCCTTGGACAGGGGACAATGAACACTGAAGCTTTCTTT. Protein sequence: CASSLGQGTMNTEAFF.

In regard to this clone: One end of the junction fails to match germline, which may point to a read error. The chain couples TRBV5-6 to TRBJ2-1, with D uncertain. Germline CDR1 and CDR2: SGHDT and YYEEEE. This CDR3 spans 13 amino acids. In DNA form, the CDR3 reads TGTGCCAGCAGTTTGGGCCGTTTGAATGAGCAGTTCTTC. Translating it yields CASSLGRLNEQFF.

This clone was counted a few times. The chain's CDR3 is CAISESVDRPYPLHF. The CDR3 region has the DNA TGTGCCATCAGTGAGTCTGTGGACAGACCTTATCCCCTCCACTTT. The chain recombines TRBV10-3 with TRBJ1-6; TRBD1 might be the D (6 bases). The V end lost 0 bases, the J end lost 13 bases, and 16 bases lay between the germline ends. CDR1 and CDR2 (germline): ENHRY, SYGVKD. The CDR3 runs 15 residues.

In nucleotides, the CDR3 is TGCGCCAGCAGCCTTCTCGGGTTCAGATCGTCGGACACTGAAGCTTTCTTT. Protein product: CASSLLGFRSSDTEAFF. The rearrangement links TRBV5-1 to TRBJ1-1; D unclear. Germline values: CDR1 SGHRS, CDR2 YFSETQ. CDR3 length: 17 amino acids. V shed 4 bases and J shed 3 bases, with 22 bases lying between them.

The chain carries TRBV4-1 and TRBJ2-3, with D possibly TRBD1 on 6 matching bases. Trimming took off 0 bases at V and 7 bases at J, with 8 bases between the two ends. Germline V gene sequence: CDR1 MGHRA, CDR2 YSYEKL. This CDR3 has 13 residues. The CDR3 sequence: CASSQDRGYTQYF. CDR3 bases: TGCGCCAGCAGCCAAGATAGGGGGTATACGCAGTATTTT.

The chain recombines TRBV10-3 with TRBJ1-1; a possible D gene is TRBD1 (5 bases). The length of the CDR3 is 17 residues. Looked up from germline, CDR1 is ENHRY and CDR2 is SYGVKD. V lost 6 bases and J lost 6, with 26 bases in between. The CDR3 spells CAISDPGRETTGAEAFF. CDR3 in DNA: TGTGCCATCAGCGACCCCGGGAGAGAGACAACGGGGGCTGAAGCTTTCTTT.

The V gene is TRBV21-1, the J gene TRBJ1-1; whether TRBD1, the table's D call, matches the DNA was not checked. TRBV21-1 is marked as a pseudogene. The CDR3 totals 17 residues. CDR3 DNA sequence: TGTGCCAGCAGCAAAGCGTGGGCAGGGGAATCGAACACTGAAGCTTTCTTT. This encodes CASSKAWAGESNTEAFF.

This clone was counted only a few times. Other DNA sequences within the sample encode an identical CDR3. This chain uses TRBV6-1 with TRBJ2-1, with D tentatively TRBD2 (5 bases). V gave up 3 bases and J gave up 7 bases, with 7 bases separating them. The CDR3 loop spans 12 amino acids. Germline V CDR1 and CDR2: MNHNS, SASEGT. DNA for the CDR3: TGTGCCAGCAGTGATCCGGGGAATGAGCAGTTCTTC. It specifies CASSDPGNEQFF.

The genes are TRBV5-6 and TRBJ2-1, with 8 bases lining up with TRBD1. Germline V lookup: CDR1 SGHDT, CDR2 YYEEEE. V lost 3 bases, J lost 5 bases, and 7 bases stayed unmatched. The CDR3 extends over 15 amino acids. CDR3 residues: CASSSEDRADNEQFF. The CDR3, as DNA: TGTGCCAGCAGCTCCGAGGACAGGGCCGACAATGAGCAGTTCTTC.

This chain connects TRBV7-8 to TRBJ1-5; 8 positions match TRBD1. Trimming removed 0 bases from V and 5 bases from J; junction bases left unmatched: 9. The CDR3 spans 17 residues. Germline-derived CDR1 and CDR2 are SGHVS and FQNEAQ. The CDR3: CASSLARGQGFDQPQHF. CDR3 coding DNA: TGTGCCAGCAGCTTAGCGAGAGGACAGGGCTTCGATCAGCCCCAGCATTTT.